This passage covers 5 T cell receptor beta chains from one sample sequenced in a study of blood T cell repertoires in COVID-19. The table came from immunoSEQ multiplex PCR; TCRdb's copy has only in-frame clones and leaves some out. The sample includes roughly 140,000 clones, 75% to 85% of them seen just once. The sequenced sample consisted of peripheral blood. Receptors were obtained from a man between 60 and 70 years old with acute or convalescent COVID-19.

On this clone itself: The same CDR3 arises from other DNA sequences in this sample as well. The rearrangement joins TRBV2 to TRBJ2-2; TRBD1 agrees at 10 bases. CDR1 is SNHLY and CDR2 is FYNNEI in the germline V gene. The CDR3 loop spans 16 amino acids. The trim removed 6 bases at V and 5 bases at J, leaving 9 bases unmatched. The CDR3 region is CASSADRGRATGELFF. In nucleotides, the CDR3 is TGTGCCAGCAGCGCTGACAGGGGGCGCGCAACCGGGGAGCTGTTTTTT. Supplemented by reference TRBV2 and TRBJ2-2, the full variable domain reads EPEVTQTPSHQVTQMGQEVILRCVPISNHLYFYWYRQILGQKVEFLVSFYNNEISEKSEIFDDQFSVERPDGSNFTLKIRSTKLEDSAMYFCASSADRGRATGELFFGEGSRLTVL.

The V and J genes are TRBV2 and TRBJ2-3; 9 bases agree with TRBD2. The CDR3 is made up of 16 amino acids. The germline gives CDR1 SNHLY, CDR2 FYNNEI. The V and J ends lost 2 bases and 6 bases, in that order; junction bases with no gene match: 9. The CDR3 region has the DNA TGTGCCAGCAGTGAACAGAGGGGACTAGCTCGGGATACGCAGTATTTT. It is translated as CASSEQRGLARDTQYF.

The chain employs TRBV4-3 and TRBJ2-1; TRBD1 aligns across 8 bases. Per the germline V gene, CDR1 is LGHNA and CDR2 is YSLEER. V shed 0 bases and J 3 bases; nucleotides not matched to a gene: 1. There are 15 residues in the CDR3. As DNA, the CDR3 is TGCGCCAGCAGCCAAGATACAGGGGGCTACAATGAGCAGTTCTTC. Protein sequence: CASSQDTGGYNEQFF.

The chain joins TRBV24-1 to TRBJ2-1, with 10 bases aligning to TRBD2. The CDR3 spans 19 residues. In germline, CDR1 is KGHDR, CDR2 SFDVKD. V trimming: 3 bases; J trimming: 7 bases; junction bases outside the gene matches: 17. CDR3 sequence: CATSDPTSPLAGVQNEQFF. DNA of the CDR3: TGTGCCACCAGTGATCCCACCTCCCCTCTAGCGGGAGTACAAAATGAGCAGTTCTTC.

This clone was seen a single time. The chain carries TRBV5-5 and TRBJ2-7, with D possibly being TRBD1 (5 bases). Trimming stripped 3 bases from V and 3 bases from J, with 13 bases between. Germline CDR1 and CDR2: SGHKS and YYEKEE (reference sequence). This CDR3 spans 14 amino acids. The CDR3 sequence is CASSSDGQGYEQYF. CDR3 DNA: TGTGCCAGCAGCTCCGATGGACAAGGCTACGAGCAGTACTTC.